Here is one TCR beta chain with its context. Its antigen remains unidentified. Second-dose intervals near 4 or 12 weeks were combined. This specimen comes from a study of T cell responses to AZD1222 COVID-19 vaccine. TCRdb's table, derived via immunoSEQ multiplex PCR, lists solely in-frame clones and lacks some. The sample holds roughly 200,000 clones, approximately 89% seen once. Germline loops: CDR1 LGHNT, CDR2 FRNRAP. The CDR3 totals 14 residues. V gave up 6 bases and J gave up 7 bases; unmatched junction bases: 8. Study-wide points: Nearly half of the spike-specific TCRs reportedly recognize variant regions that carry no mutations. Seropositive AZD1222 recipients at baseline numbered only 6 or 7. Donor demographics were predominantly white British with a female majority; clonal diversity may be underestimated.

This sequence joins TRBV12-5 and TRBJ1-2, with 10 bases matching TRBD1. The sample in question was peripheral blood, obtained 28 days after the second AZD1222 dose. The sequence came from an adult who received the AZD1222 COVID-19 vaccine. Written as DNA, the CDR3 is TGTGCTAGTGGCTCCGACAGGGGGCGAAGTGGCTACACCTTC. Amino acid sequence: CASGSDRGRSGYTF.